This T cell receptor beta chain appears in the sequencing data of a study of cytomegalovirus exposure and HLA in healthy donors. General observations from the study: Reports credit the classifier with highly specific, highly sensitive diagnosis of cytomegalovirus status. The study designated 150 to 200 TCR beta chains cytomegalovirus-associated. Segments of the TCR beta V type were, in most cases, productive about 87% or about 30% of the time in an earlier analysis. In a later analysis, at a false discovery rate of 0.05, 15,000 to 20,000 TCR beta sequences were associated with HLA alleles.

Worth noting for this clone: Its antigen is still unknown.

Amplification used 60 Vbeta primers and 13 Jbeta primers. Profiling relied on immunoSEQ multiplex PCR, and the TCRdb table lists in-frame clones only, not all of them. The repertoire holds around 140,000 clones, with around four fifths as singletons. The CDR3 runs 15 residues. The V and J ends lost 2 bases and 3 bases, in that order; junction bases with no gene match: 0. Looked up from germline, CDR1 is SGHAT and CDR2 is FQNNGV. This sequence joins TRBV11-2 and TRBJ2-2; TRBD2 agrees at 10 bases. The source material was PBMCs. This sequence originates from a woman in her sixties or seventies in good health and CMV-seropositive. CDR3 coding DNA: TGTGCCAGCAGCTTAAGCGGGAGGGACACCGGGGAGCTGTTTTTT. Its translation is CASSLSGRDTGELFF.